One sample yielded the 7 T cell receptor beta chains listed below, sequenced in a study of T cell changes during pregnancy in multiple sclerosis. Sequencing was performed with immunoSEQ multiplex PCR; in TCRdb, only in-frame clones are kept and a portion is missing. Of around 100,000 clones in the sample, 92% were seen once. Sequenced here: peripheral blood, sampled after pregnancy. Receptors originate from a female donor with multiple sclerosis, enrolled in a pregnancy study.

This chain connects TRBV30 to TRBJ1-6, with D hard to call. Trimming pared 0 bases from V and 7 bases from J, leaving 10 bases between. Per the germline V gene, CDR1 is GTSNPN and CDR2 is SVGIG (reference sequence). The CDR3 contains 14 residues. This CDR3 reads CAWSVSGQNSPLHF. As DNA, the CDR3 is TGTGCCTGGAGTGTTTCTGGGCAGAATTCACCCCTCCACTTT.

Note on this clone: The junction does not match germline at one end; this may be a read error. The rearrangement uses TRBV2 and TRBJ1-6; unclear D gene. Per germline, CDR1 SNHLY and CDR2 FYNNEI. The CDR3 has 14 residues. The CDR3 is CASSERSYNSPLHF. The CDR3 DNA reads TGTGCCAGCAGTGAACGCTCCTACAATTCACCCCTCCACTTT.

The chain combines TRBV5-1 with TRBJ1-5, with D perhaps TRBD1 (5 bases). CDR3 length equals 15 residues. The germline V gene has CDR1 SGHRS and CDR2 YFSETQ. V shed 0 bases and J shed 5 bases, with 12 bases lying between them. For the CDR3, the DNA is TGCGCCAGCAGCTTGGGAGGGGAGGAGGATCAGCCCCAGCATTTT. It codes for CASSLGGEEDQPQHF.

The chain has TRBV4-1 and TRBJ1-2; D is unresolved. CDR1 is MGHRA, CDR2 YSYEKL, per germline. The length of the CDR3 is 14 residues. V lost 3 bases, J lost 7 bases, and 15 bases lay in between. CDR3 residues: CASSHLGWVGGYTF. The CDR3 bases are TGCGCCAGCAGCCACCTAGGCTGGGTTGGTGGCTACACCTTC.

The chain uses TRBV4-1 and TRBJ1-1, with D possibly being TRBD1 (6 bases). The germline V gene has CDR1 MGHRA and CDR2 YSYEKL. The germline V and J ends were trimmed by 3 bases and 2 bases, with 10 bases remaining between them. The CDR3 runs to 14 residues. The CDR3 region has the DNA TGCGCCAGCAGCCATTGGGACACTAACACTGAAGCTTTCTTT. It encodes CASSHWDTNTEAFF.

The rearrangement links TRBV6-1 to TRBJ1-5, with D unclear. The ends were cut back, 2 bases at V and 1 base at J, with 12 bases in the middle. This CDR3 is 16 amino acids long. The germline gives CDR1 MNHNS, CDR2 SASEGT. This CDR3 reads CASSEIGLASNQPQHF. CDR3 coding DNA: TGTGCCAGCAGTGAAATTGGGTTAGCGAGCAATCAGCCCCAGCATTTT.

J is TRBJ2-7 and V is TRBV5-1, with TRBD1 matching 9 bases. Germline CDR1 reads SGHRS; CDR2 reads YFSETQ. With V trimmed by 3 bases and J by 5 bases, 9 bases remained unmatched. There are 15 residues in the CDR3. The CDR3 DNA sequence: TGCGCCAGCAGCTCGCCGGGACAGGGACAGAACGAGCAGTACTTC. Its translation is CASSSPGQGQNEQYF.